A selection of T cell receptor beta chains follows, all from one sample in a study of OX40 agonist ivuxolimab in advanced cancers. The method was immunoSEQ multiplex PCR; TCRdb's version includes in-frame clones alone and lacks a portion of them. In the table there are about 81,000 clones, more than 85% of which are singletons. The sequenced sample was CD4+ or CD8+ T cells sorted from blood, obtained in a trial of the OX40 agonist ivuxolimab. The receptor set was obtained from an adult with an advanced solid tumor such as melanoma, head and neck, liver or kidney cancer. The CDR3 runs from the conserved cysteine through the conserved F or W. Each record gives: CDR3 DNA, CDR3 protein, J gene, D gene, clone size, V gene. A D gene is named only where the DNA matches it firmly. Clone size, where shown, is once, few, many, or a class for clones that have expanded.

cdr3_nt: TGTGCCAGCAGCGTGTGGGCGGGAGACCACGAGCAGTACTTC; cdr3_aa: CASSVWAGDHEQYF; j_call: TRBJ2-7; d_call: TRBD2; clone_size: NA; v_call: TRBV9
cdr3_nt: TGTGCCAGCAGCCAAGGGGCCCTGCCCGGAAACATTCAGTACTTC; cdr3_aa: CASSQGALPGNIQYF; j_call: TRBJ2-4; d_call: NA; clone_size: NA; v_call: TRBV14
cdr3_nt: TGTGCCAGCAGCTTTCCTAGCGGGCAAGAGACCCAGTACTTC; cdr3_aa: CASSFPSGQETQYF; j_call: TRBJ2-5; d_call: TRBD2; clone_size: NA; v_call: TRBV11-2
cdr3_nt: TGTGCCAGCAGCGGAGGGGGGCAGCTGTGGGGCTACACCTTC; cdr3_aa: CASSGGGQLWGYTF; j_call: TRBJ1-2; d_call: NA; clone_size: NA; v_call: TRBV9
cdr3_nt: TGTGCCAGCAGCCAAGAACTAGCGGGAGTCGGTTACGAGCAGTACTTC; cdr3_aa: CASSQELAGVGYEQYF; j_call: TRBJ2-7; d_call: TRBD2; clone_size: NA; v_call: TRBV4-2
cdr3_nt: TGTGCCAGCAGTGTTAACCCGGATACGCAGTATTTT; cdr3_aa: CASSVNPDTQYF; j_call: TRBJ2-3; d_call: NA; clone_size: NA; v_call: TRBV9
cdr3_nt: TGTGCCAGTAGGCTAGCGGGGGACAATGAGCAGTTCTTC; cdr3_aa: CASRLAGDNEQFF; j_call: TRBJ2-1; d_call: TRBD2; clone_size: NA; v_call: TRBV19
cdr3_nt: TGTGCCAGCGGCTACCTGGGGGGCCCTAATGAAAAACTGTTTTTT; cdr3_aa: CASGYLGGPNEKLFF; j_call: TRBJ1-4; d_call: NA; clone_size: NA; v_call: TRBV27
cdr3_nt: TGTGCCAGCAGTTTCTCACCGGGACAGGGGGAGCAGTACTTC; cdr3_aa: CASSFSPGQGEQYF; j_call: TRBJ2-7; d_call: TRBD1; clone_size: NA; v_call: TRBV27
cdr3_nt: TGCAGCGTTGAGTCTGGGACTAGCGGGGGACTGGAGACCCAGTACTTC; cdr3_aa: CSVESGTSGGLETQYF; j_call: TRBJ2-5; d_call: TRBD2; clone_size: NA; v_call: TRBV29-1
cdr3_nt: TGTGCCAGCAGCGTAGTCGGACAGGGTTATGACACCATATATTTT; cdr3_aa: CASSVVGQGYDTIYF; j_call: TRBJ1-3; d_call: TRBD1; clone_size: NA; v_call: TRBV9
cdr3_nt: TGTGCCAGCAGTTTGGGGGACAGGAGCAATCAGCCCCAGCATTTT; cdr3_aa: CASSLGDRSNQPQHF; j_call: TRBJ1-5; d_call: TRBD1; clone_size: NA; v_call: TRBV27
cdr3_nt: TGCGCCAGCAGCCAGGGACAGGGATTAGAAGGGCCTCACGAGCAGTACTTC; cdr3_aa: CASSQGQGLEGPHEQYF; j_call: TRBJ2-7; d_call: TRBD1; clone_size: once; v_call: TRBV4-3
cdr3_nt: TGTGCCAGCAGTCCGCCGGGCACAATCAATGAGCAGTTCTTC; cdr3_aa: CASSPPGTINEQFF; j_call: TRBJ2-1; d_call: NA; clone_size: NA; v_call: TRBV27
cdr3_nt: TGTGCCAGCAGCGCGCCCAGACTCGTCTCCTACGAGCAGTACTTC; cdr3_aa: CASSAPRLVSYEQYF; j_call: TRBJ2-7; d_call: NA; clone_size: NA; v_call: TRBV5-6
cdr3_nt: TGCGCCAGCAGTCGGGACAAATTCCCCCCAGATACGCAGTATTTT; cdr3_aa: CASSRDKFPPDTQYF; j_call: TRBJ2-3; d_call: NA; clone_size: NA; v_call: TRBV10-1
cdr3_nt: TGTGCCAGCAGTTTTAGCGGGAGGTCATACGAGCAGTACTTC; cdr3_aa: CASSFSGRSYEQYF; j_call: TRBJ2-7; d_call: TRBD2; clone_size: NA; v_call: TRBV6-6
cdr3_nt: TGTGCCAGCAGCTTGGCTAGCGACGGGGAGCTGTTTTTT; cdr3_aa: CASSLASDGELFF; j_call: TRBJ2-2; d_call: NA; clone_size: NA; v_call: TRBV5-6
cdr3_nt: TGTGCCAGCAGTGTACGTGGTAATCGTGACAATGAGCAGTTCTTC; cdr3_aa: CASSVRGNRDNEQFF; j_call: TRBJ2-1; d_call: NA; clone_size: NA; v_call: TRBV6-4
cdr3_nt: TGTGCCACCACGTCCGGGACAGGGGGATGGCAGCCCCAGCATTTT; cdr3_aa: CATTSGTGGWQPQHF; j_call: TRBJ1-5; d_call: TRBD1; clone_size: NA; v_call: TRBV28
cdr3_nt: TGTGCCAGTATGTCCGAAGGGGTCCTGCCTCATCAGCCCCAGCATTTT; cdr3_aa: CASMSEGVLPHQPQHF; j_call: TRBJ1-5; d_call: NA; clone_size: NA; v_call: TRBV19
cdr3_nt: TGTGCCAGCAGTGAATGGGACAATCAGCCCCAGCATTTT; cdr3_aa: CASSEWDNQPQHF; j_call: TRBJ1-5; d_call: NA; clone_size: NA; v_call: TRBV6-1
cdr3_nt: TGTGCCAGCCAACAGGGTTCGGGCACTGAAGCTTTCTTT; cdr3_aa: CASQQGSGTEAFF; j_call: TRBJ1-1; d_call: NA; clone_size: NA; v_call: TRBV19
cdr3_nt: TGTGCCAGCAGCCCCCTGGGGTCGCAGGGCTACACCTTC; cdr3_aa: CASSPLGSQGYTF; j_call: TRBJ1-2; d_call: NA; clone_size: NA; v_call: TRBV11-2
cdr3_nt: TGTGCTAGTGGTTTCGATCCGGCGCAGGGCTCCACAGATACGCAGTATTTT; cdr3_aa: CASGFDPAQGSTDTQYF; j_call: TRBJ2-3; d_call: NA; clone_size: NA; v_call: TRBV12-5
cdr3_nt: TGTGCCAGCAGTTCCTCCGGGACAGGGAACGACTATGGCTACACCTTC; cdr3_aa: CASSSSGTGNDYGYTF; j_call: TRBJ1-2; d_call: TRBD1; clone_size: NA; v_call: TRBV27
cdr3_nt: TGTGCCAGTAAACTGGGCAGGGACCCCTACAATGAGCAGTTCTTC; cdr3_aa: CASKLGRDPYNEQFF; j_call: TRBJ2-1; d_call: NA; clone_size: NA; v_call: TRBV6-6
cdr3_nt: TGCGCCAGCAGCTCGGGGACAGGGGACGAGCAGTACTTC; cdr3_aa: CASSSGTGDEQYF; j_call: TRBJ2-7; d_call: TRBD1; clone_size: NA; v_call: TRBV5-1
cdr3_nt: TGTGCCAGCAGCCGGGACAGGATTAATGAAAAACTGTTTTTT; cdr3_aa: CASSRDRINEKLFF; j_call: TRBJ1-4; d_call: TRBD1; clone_size: NA; v_call: TRBV7-2
cdr3_nt: TGTGCCAGCAGTGAGGCCCCCAGCTACTATGGCTACACCTTC; cdr3_aa: CASSEAPSYYGYTF; j_call: TRBJ1-2; d_call: NA; clone_size: few; v_call: TRBV25-1
cdr3_nt: TGCGCCAGCAGCCAGGGAAGGGGGAGGTCCTACGAGCAGTACTTC; cdr3_aa: CASSQGRGRSYEQYF; j_call: TRBJ2-7; d_call: NA; clone_size: once; v_call: TRBV4-3
cdr3_nt: TGTGCCAGCAGCTGGACTAGCGGGAGGGTAGATGAGCAGTTCTTC; cdr3_aa: CASSWTSGRVDEQFF; j_call: TRBJ2-1; d_call: TRBD2; clone_size: once; v_call: TRBV7-2
cdr3_nt: TGTGCCAGCAGCGGGCCGTGGGGTGAGCAGTTCTTC; cdr3_aa: CASSGPWGEQFF; j_call: TRBJ2-1; d_call: NA; clone_size: NA; v_call: TRBV7-9
cdr3_nt: TGTGCCAGTAGTATTGGGGAGGAGGCGGCCTACGAGCAGTACTTC; cdr3_aa: CASSIGEEAAYEQYF; j_call: TRBJ2-7; d_call: NA; clone_size: NA; v_call: TRBV19
cdr3_nt: TGTGCCAGCAGCGTAGGGGTATCAAGTCATGTTACGCAGTATTTT; cdr3_aa: CASSVGVSSHVTQYF; j_call: TRBJ2-3; d_call: NA; clone_size: NA; v_call: TRBV9
cdr3_nt: TGTGCCATCAGTGAGCCCGACAGGGGCTACGAGCAGTACTTC; cdr3_aa: CAISEPDRGYEQYF; j_call: TRBJ2-7; d_call: TRBD1; clone_size: NA; v_call: TRBV10-3
cdr3_nt: TGCGCCAGCAGCCGTTTTATAACAGGGAACTACAATGAGCAGTTCTTC; cdr3_aa: CASSRFITGNYNEQFF; j_call: TRBJ2-1; d_call: NA; clone_size: NA; v_call: TRBV4-3
cdr3_nt: TGTGCCAGCAGCCCCGGACAGGGGGCGGGTGAGTACTTC; cdr3_aa: CASSPGQGAGEYF; j_call: TRBJ2-7; d_call: TRBD1; clone_size: NA; v_call: TRBV2
cdr3_nt: TGTGCCAGCTCTAGTGATGGCTACACCTTC; cdr3_aa: CASSSDGYTF; j_call: TRBJ1-2; d_call: NA; clone_size: few; v_call: TRBV28
cdr3_nt: TGTGCCAGCAGTTATGAAGGCCAGATGGGTGGCTACACCTTC; cdr3_aa: CASSYEGQMGGYTF; j_call: TRBJ1-2; d_call: NA; clone_size: once; v_call: TRBV6-5
cdr3_nt: TGCAGCGTTGAAGATCCCCATCCCGCGACCTCCTACGAGCAGTACTTC; cdr3_aa: CSVEDPHPATSYEQYF; j_call: TRBJ2-7; d_call: NA; clone_size: NA; v_call: TRBV29-1
cdr3_nt: TGTGCCAGCAGTATGACAGGGAGCTATGGCTACACCTTC; cdr3_aa: CASSMTGSYGYTF; j_call: TRBJ1-2; d_call: TRBD1; clone_size: once; v_call: TRBV6-5
cdr3_nt: TGTGCCAGCCGAGACAACATGAACACTGAAGCTTTCTTT; cdr3_aa: CASRDNMNTEAFF; j_call: TRBJ1-1; d_call: NA; clone_size: once; v_call: TRBV25-1
cdr3_nt: TGTGCCATCGGATCGGGACTCCTTCCCTCCTACGAGCAGTACTTC; cdr3_aa: CAIGSGLLPSYEQYF; j_call: TRBJ2-7; d_call: NA; clone_size: NA; v_call: TRBV27
cdr3_nt: TGCGCCAGCAGCCAATCGACAGGGAGCTTCTACAATGAGCAGTTCTTC; cdr3_aa: CASSQSTGSFYNEQFF; j_call: TRBJ2-1; d_call: TRBD1; clone_size: NA; v_call: TRBV4-1
cdr3_nt: TGTGCCATCAGTGAGGGCGGTCGGGCAAATCAGCCCCAGCATTTT; cdr3_aa: CAISEGGRANQPQHF; j_call: TRBJ1-5; d_call: NA; clone_size: NA; v_call: TRBV10-3
cdr3_nt: TGTGCCAGCAGTTTGGACAGGTACTCTGGGGCCAACGTCCTGACTTTC; cdr3_aa: CASSLDRYSGANVLTF; j_call: TRBJ2-6; d_call: TRBD1; clone_size: NA; v_call: TRBV6-6
cdr3_nt: TGTGCCAGCAAGGGAAAAACCCGGGACGGCTACACCTTC; cdr3_aa: CASKGKTRDGYTF; j_call: TRBJ1-2; d_call: NA; clone_size: NA; v_call: TRBV9
cdr3_nt: TGCGCCAGCAGCCAAGATTGGGGGGCCAATAATTCACCCCTCCACTTT; cdr3_aa: CASSQDWGANNSPLHF; j_call: TRBJ1-6; d_call: NA; clone_size: NA; v_call: TRBV4-3
cdr3_nt: TGTGCCAGCAGCAGAAGTAGGGGGCCGGGGGACGAGCAGTACTTC; cdr3_aa: CASSRSRGPGDEQYF; j_call: TRBJ2-7; d_call: NA; clone_size: NA; v_call: TRBV7-2
cdr3_nt: TGTGCCAGCAGCCAAGCCGGACTAGCGGGAGAGAATGAGCAGTTCTTC; cdr3_aa: CASSQAGLAGENEQFF; j_call: TRBJ2-1; d_call: TRBD2; clone_size: NA; v_call: TRBV4-2
cdr3_nt: TGTGCCAGCAGTGACCGAGACAGGGACGGGTCTGGAAACACCATATATTTT; cdr3_aa: CASSDRDRDGSGNTIYF; j_call: TRBJ1-3; d_call: TRBD1; clone_size: NA; v_call: TRBV6-4
cdr3_nt: TGTGCCAGCAGCGTAGGGAGGGAGGGGGTTAGTGGGGAGCAGTTCTTC; cdr3_aa: CASSVGREGVSGEQFF; j_call: TRBJ2-1; d_call: NA; clone_size: NA; v_call: TRBV9
cdr3_nt: TGTGCCAGCAGCTTATTTGGGGCCCGTGAGCAGTACTTC; cdr3_aa: CASSLFGAREQYF; j_call: TRBJ2-7; d_call: NA; clone_size: NA; v_call: TRBV11-3
cdr3_nt: TGTGCCAGCAGCCAAACTAGCGGGGGAACCTACGAGCAGTACTTC; cdr3_aa: CASSQTSGGTYEQYF; j_call: TRBJ2-7; d_call: TRBD2; clone_size: NA; v_call: TRBV11-2